The 5 T cell receptor beta chains presented below share a single source sample, sequenced in a study of CD8+CD57+ T cells in acquired aplastic anemia. Genomic DNA, serving as template, underwent TCR beta VDJ and CDR3 profiling. From the reads, TCRdb called clonotypes with MiXCR, one entry per CDR3 protein. The table records 120,000 or so distinct CDR3 sequences, about 40% of them present only once. CD8+CD57+ cell expansion had been shown by flow cytometry in patients chosen for sequencing. Input material: sorted CD4+, CD8+, or CD8+CD57+ T cells (not recorded which) from PBMCs. The source of these receptors is a human donor with aplastic anemia.

The gene calls are TRBV19 and TRBJ1-1; D gene uncertain. CDR3 length: 13 amino acids. CDR1 is LNHDA, CDR2 SQIVND, per germline (reference sequence). Trimming left V 6 bases short and J 5 bases short, with 13 bases between. CDR3 DNA sequence: TGTGCCAGTAGATTGACTAGCGGGACTGAAGCTTTCTTT. Protein sequence: CASRLTSGTEAFF.

Many counts were recorded for this clonotype. The chain has TRBV19 and TRBJ1-2; unclear D gene. Germline V gene data show CDR1 as LNHDA and CDR2 as SQIVND (reference sequence). The germline V and J ends were trimmed by 6 bases and 0 bases, with 5 bases remaining between them. The CDR3 contains 12 residues. This chain's CDR3 is CASRDPNYGYTF. The CDR3 coding sequence is TGTGCCAGTAGGGATCCTAACTATGGCTACACCTTC.

This chain connects TRBV7-3 to TRBJ1-2, with D uncertain. V lost 4 bases to trimming and J lost 5 bases, with 11 bases between them. This CDR3 is 13 amino acids long. Germline lookup yields CDR1 SGHTA and CDR2 FQGTGA. CDR3 DNA sequence: TGTGCCAGCAGCTCCCTGTCGAGTTATGGCTACACCTTC. It yields the protein CASSSLSSYGYTF.

Notes on this clonotype: Given the absence of the conserved phenylalanine or tryptophan at the CDR3 end, a read error is likely. The chain couples TRBV15 to TRBJ1-1; no firm D call. Germline CDR1 and CDR2: LNHNV and YYDKDF (reference sequence). The CDR3 contains 13 residues. CDR3 nucleotide sequence: TGTGCCACCAGCGGAGATCCTCGCGATGAAGCTTTCCTT. It is translated as CATSGDPRDEAFL.

This clonotype appeared a few times. An end of the junction does not agree with germline; a read error may underlie this. This sequence joins TRBV5-4 and TRBJ1-4; 9 bases are a match to TRBD1. CDR1 and CDR2 (germline): SGHNT, YYREEE (reference sequence). There are 16 residues in the CDR3. This CDR3 is CASSLDAGTGREELFF. The CDR3 DNA reads TGTGCCAGCAGCTTGGATGCCGGGACAGGGCGTGAAGAACTGTTTTTT. The full variable domain, rest sourced from reference TRBV5-4 and TRBJ1-4, is ETGVTQSPTHLIKTRGQQVTLRCSSQSGHNTVSWYQQALGQGPQFIFQYYREEENGRGNFPPRFSGLQFPNYSSELNVNALELDDSALYLCASSLDAGTGREELFFGSGTQLSVL.